Each of the 10 T cell receptor beta chains below was sequenced from the same sample in a study of cytomegalovirus exposure and HLA in healthy donors. The PCR was carried out with 60 Vbeta primers and 13 Jbeta primers. The table came from immunoSEQ multiplex PCR; TCRdb's copy has only in-frame clones and leaves some out. The sample records approximately 80,000 clones, around 80% being singletons. Source material: PBMCs. Every receptor here comes from a male donor in good health and CMV-seropositive.

The genes are TRBV6-4 and TRBJ2-3; perhaps TRBD2 as D (5 bases). V lost 6 bases to trimming and J lost 4 bases, with 11 bases between them. This CDR3 region has 13 residues. Germline V gene lookup returns CDR1 MRHNA and CDR2 SNTAGT. The CDR3 reads CASSPSRSDTQYF. The DNA of the CDR3 is TGTGCCAGCAGCCCTAGCAGATCAGATACGCAGTATTTT.

CDR3 sequence reads: CASSPSVGAEAFF. The CDR3 region has the DNA TGTGCCAGCAGCCCAAGTGTGGGGGCAGAAGCTTTCTTT. The chain employs TRBV7-9 and TRBJ1-1; TRBD1 is a possible D gene (6 bases). CDR1 and CDR2 (germline): SEHNR, FQNEAQ (reference sequence). The CDR3 is 13 amino acids. The ends were cut back, 5 bases at V and 8 bases at J, with 15 bases in the middle.

The chain employs TRBV6-5 and TRBJ2-7, with TRBD2 matching over 12 bases. This CDR3 contains 15 residues. With V trimmed by 2 bases and J by 7 bases, 6 bases remained unmatched. Germline V gene sequence: CDR1 MNHEY, CDR2 SVGAGI. The CDR3 reads CASSYLAGGPQEQYF. The DNA of the CDR3 is TGTGCCAGCAGTTACCTAGCGGGAGGGCCGCAGGAGCAGTACTTC.

The chain has TRBV10-2 and TRBJ2-1; TRBD2 might be the D (5 bases). There are 12 residues in the CDR3. V lost 2 bases and J lost 14, with 13 bases in between. Germline values: CDR1 WSHSY, CDR2 SAAADI. The CDR3 DNA is TGCGCCAGCAGTGAGGGCAGCGGAGCGAAGTTCTTC. It translates to CASSEGSGAKFF.

This rearrangement joins TRBV10-3 to TRBJ1-1, with 7 bases aligning to TRBD1. This CDR3 spans 13 amino acids. V lost 0 bases and J lost 9; bases outside the gene matches: 4. CDR1 and CDR2 from the germline V gene are ENHRY and SYGVKD. In DNA form, the CDR3 reads TGTGCCATCAGTGAGTCGGAAGGGGGCAAAGCTTTCTTT. Amino acid sequence: CAISESEGGKAFF.

The chain links TRBV5-1 to TRBJ2-2, with TRBD1 matching 9 bases. Trimming at V came to 4 bases and at J to 6 bases, leaving 10 bases not matched to a gene. CDR1 SGHRS and CDR2 YFSETQ come from the germline V gene. This CDR3 is 16 amino acids long. CDR3 amino acids: CASSTGTGISAGELFF. DNA for the CDR3: TGCGCCAGCAGCACCGGGACAGGGATTTCTGCCGGGGAGCTGTTTTTT.

There are a few counts of this clone. V gene TRBV30 combines with J gene TRBJ1-2, with D unresolved. The germline gives CDR1 GTSNPN, CDR2 SVGIG (reference sequence). The CDR3 runs to 13 residues. V was pared by 1 base and J by 3 bases, with 9 bases between. The CDR3, as DNA: TGTGCCTGGAGTGGTGGAGGGCACTATGGCTACACCTTC. Encoded protein: CAWSGGGHYGYTF.

V and J are TRBV11-2 and TRBJ1-3; 8 bases fit TRBD1. From germline, CDR1 is SGHAT and CDR2 FQNNGV. The V gene end was trimmed by 2 bases and the J gene end by 5 bases; junction bases not matched to a gene: 5. CDR3 length: 15 amino acids. CDR3: CASSLPGTGRNTIYF. The CDR3 DNA follows: TGTGCCAGCAGCTTACCCGGGACAGGCCGAAACACCATATATTTT.

J is TRBJ2-1 and V is TRBV5-1, with 13 bases aligning to TRBD2. CDR1 SGHRS and CDR2 YFSETQ come from the germline V gene. This CDR3 is built from 15 residues. The V segment lost 5 bases and the J segment 7 bases; nucleotides outside the gene matches: 6. CDR3 in amino acids: CASRPGLAGVNEQFF. CDR3 sequence (DNA): TGCGCCAGCAGGCCCGGACTAGCGGGAGTAAATGAGCAGTTCTTC.

The V call is TRBV5-1, the J call TRBJ2-5; the D gene is possibly TRBD2 (7 bases). V lost 4 bases and J 1 base, leaving 11 bases between the germline ends. The CDR3 has 14 amino acids. Germline loops: CDR1 SGHRS, CDR2 YFSETQ. CDR3 nucleotide sequence: TGCGCCAGCAGCGAGGGGGGGATCCAAGAGACCCAGTACTTC. It yields the protein CASSEGGIQETQYF.